The T cell receptor (beta chain) described here comes from a study of molecular identifiers for immune sequencing clone quantification. Within the sample, this clonotype is medium-sized. Each CDR3 protein is one row after TCRdb ran MiXCR on the PCR reads. The sample lists 12,000 or so distinct CDR3 sequences, around a sixth occurring once. This CDR3 comprises 17 residues. The germline V gene has CDR1 DFQATT and CDR2 SNEGSKA (reference sequence). V dropped 1 base and J dropped 2; count of bases not matched to a gene: 12. Input material: naive CD8+ T cells from blood, with Jurkat cell RNA spiked in. Noted subset: FACS-sorted CD8+CD4-CCR7+CD45RA+ naive T cells. The clonotype was recovered from a human donor in good health. Some libraries in this study had Jurkat cell RNA spiked in. V gene TRBV20-1 combines with J gene TRBJ2-7; TRBD2 matches 9 bases. The CDR3, as DNA: TGCAGTGCTAGAGTACCCCCGACTGCGGGAGGGCCCTACGAGCAGTACTTC. This translates into CSARVPPTAGGPYEQYF.